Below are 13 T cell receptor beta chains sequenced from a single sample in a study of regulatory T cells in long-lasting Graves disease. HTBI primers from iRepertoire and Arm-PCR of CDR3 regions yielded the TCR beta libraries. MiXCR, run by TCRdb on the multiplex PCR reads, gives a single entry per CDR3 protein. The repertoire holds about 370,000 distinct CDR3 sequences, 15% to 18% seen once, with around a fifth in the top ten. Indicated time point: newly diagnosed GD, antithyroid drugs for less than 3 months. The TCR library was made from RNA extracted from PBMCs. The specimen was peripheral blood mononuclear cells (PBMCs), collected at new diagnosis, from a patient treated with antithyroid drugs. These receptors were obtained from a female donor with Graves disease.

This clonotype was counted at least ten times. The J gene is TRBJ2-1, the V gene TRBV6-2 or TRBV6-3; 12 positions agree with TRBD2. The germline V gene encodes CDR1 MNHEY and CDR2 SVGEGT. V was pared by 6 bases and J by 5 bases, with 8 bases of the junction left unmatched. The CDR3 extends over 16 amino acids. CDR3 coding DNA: TGTGCCAGCAGAATACTAGCGGGAGGAAGCCACAATGAGCAGTTCTTC. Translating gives CASRILAGGSHNEQFF.

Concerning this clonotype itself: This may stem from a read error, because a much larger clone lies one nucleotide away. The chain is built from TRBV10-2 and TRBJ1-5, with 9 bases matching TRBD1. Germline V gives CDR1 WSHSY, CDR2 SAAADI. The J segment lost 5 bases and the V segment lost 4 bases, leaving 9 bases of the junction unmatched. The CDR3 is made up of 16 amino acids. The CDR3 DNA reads TGCGCCAGCAGTGGGGGACAGGGTTTTGGCGATCAGCCCCAGCATTTT. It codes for CASSGGQGFGDQPQHF.

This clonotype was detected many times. CDR3: CASTDRRGTDTQYF. The CDR3 coding sequence is TGTGCCAGCACAGATCGAAGGGGGACAGATACGCAGTATTTT. The chain carries TRBV7-2 and TRBJ2-3, with D possibly being TRBD1 (6 bases). V was pared by 7 bases and J by 3 bases, with 14 bases between. CDR1 and CDR2 (germline): SGHTA, FQGNSA. The CDR3 sequence is 14 residues long.

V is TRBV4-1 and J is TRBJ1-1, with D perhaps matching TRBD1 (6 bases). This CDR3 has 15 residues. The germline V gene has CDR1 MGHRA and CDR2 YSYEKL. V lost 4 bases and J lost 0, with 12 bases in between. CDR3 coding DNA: TGCGCCAGCAGCCCTGGACAGAAAATGAACACTGAAGCTTTCTTT. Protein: CASSPGQKMNTEAFF.

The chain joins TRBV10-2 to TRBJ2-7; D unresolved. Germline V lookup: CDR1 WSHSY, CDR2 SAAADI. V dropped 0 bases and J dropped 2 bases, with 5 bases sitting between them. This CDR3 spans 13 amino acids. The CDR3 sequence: CASSESTAYEQYF. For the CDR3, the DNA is TGCGCCAGCAGTGAGTCGACGGCCTACGAGCAGTACTTC.

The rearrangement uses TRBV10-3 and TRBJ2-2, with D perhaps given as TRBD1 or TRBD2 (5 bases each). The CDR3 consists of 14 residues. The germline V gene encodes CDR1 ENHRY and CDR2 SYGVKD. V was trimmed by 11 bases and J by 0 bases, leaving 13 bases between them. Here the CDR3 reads CAVEGTANTGELFF. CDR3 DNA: TGTGCCGTAGAAGGGACGGCGAACACCGGGGAGCTGTTTTTT.

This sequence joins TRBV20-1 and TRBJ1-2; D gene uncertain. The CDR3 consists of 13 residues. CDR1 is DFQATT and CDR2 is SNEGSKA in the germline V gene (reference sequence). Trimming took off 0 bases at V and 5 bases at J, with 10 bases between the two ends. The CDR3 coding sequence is TGCAGTGCTAGAGATACGAGTTCGTATGGCTACACCTTC. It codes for CSARDTSSYGYTF.

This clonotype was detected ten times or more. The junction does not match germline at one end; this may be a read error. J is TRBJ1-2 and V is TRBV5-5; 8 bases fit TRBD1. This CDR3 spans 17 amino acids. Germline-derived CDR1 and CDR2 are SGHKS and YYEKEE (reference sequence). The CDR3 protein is CASSLEPGGGESYGYTF. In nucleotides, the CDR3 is TGCGCCAGCAGCTTGGAGCCAGGGGGCGGTGAGTCCTATGGCTACACCTTC.

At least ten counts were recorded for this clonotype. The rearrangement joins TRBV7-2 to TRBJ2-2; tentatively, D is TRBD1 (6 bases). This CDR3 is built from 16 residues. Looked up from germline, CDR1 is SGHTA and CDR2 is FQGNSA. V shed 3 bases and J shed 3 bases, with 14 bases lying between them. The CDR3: CASSFRDTGYTGELFF. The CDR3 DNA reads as TGTGCCAGCAGCTTCAGGGACACCGGGTACACCGGGGAGCTGTTTTTT.

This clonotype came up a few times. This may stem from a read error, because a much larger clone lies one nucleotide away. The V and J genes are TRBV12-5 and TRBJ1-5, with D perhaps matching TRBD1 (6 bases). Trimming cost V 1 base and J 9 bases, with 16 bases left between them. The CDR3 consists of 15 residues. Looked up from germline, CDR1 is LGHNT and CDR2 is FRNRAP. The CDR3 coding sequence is TGTGCTAGTGGTTTGGACAGGGTAGTTGGTCGGCCCCAGCATTTT. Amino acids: CASGLDRVVGRPQHF.

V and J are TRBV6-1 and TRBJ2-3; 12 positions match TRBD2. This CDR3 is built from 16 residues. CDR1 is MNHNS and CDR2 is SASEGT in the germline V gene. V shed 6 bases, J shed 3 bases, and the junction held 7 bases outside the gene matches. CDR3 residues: CASRRTSGIRTDTQYF. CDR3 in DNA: TGTGCCAGCAGGAGGACTAGCGGGATTAGGACAGATACGCAGTATTTT.

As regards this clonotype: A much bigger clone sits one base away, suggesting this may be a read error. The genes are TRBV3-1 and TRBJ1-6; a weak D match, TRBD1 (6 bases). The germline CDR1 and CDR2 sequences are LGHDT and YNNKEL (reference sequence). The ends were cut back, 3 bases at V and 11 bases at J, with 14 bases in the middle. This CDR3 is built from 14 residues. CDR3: CASSQTGGNPPLHF. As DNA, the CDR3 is TGTGCCAGCAGCCAGACAGGAGGGAATCCACCCCTCCACTTT.

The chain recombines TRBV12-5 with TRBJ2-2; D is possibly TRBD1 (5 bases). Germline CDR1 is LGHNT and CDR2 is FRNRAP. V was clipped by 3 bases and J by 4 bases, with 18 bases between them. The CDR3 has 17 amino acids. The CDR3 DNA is TGTGCTAGTGGTTTAGGGGCACGGACACCTGGCACCGGGGAGCTGTTTTTT. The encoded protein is CASGLGARTPGTGELFF.